This TCR beta chain was found in a study of response to subunit inactivated influenza vaccine. General study findings and limits: T cells newly recruited by each seasonal influenza vaccination are few, the authors suggested.

TCRdb re-analysed the RT-PCR reads in MiXCR, keeping a single row per CDR3 protein. The table has 650,000 to 800,000 distinct CDR3 sequences, 15% to 20% seen once. The CDR3 is made up of 12 amino acids. Germline V gives CDR1 MNHEY, CDR2 SMNVEV (reference sequence). V lost 6 bases and J 7 bases, leaving 10 bases between the germline ends. Notes on this clonotype: Antigen unknown.

The chain joins TRBV27 to TRBJ2-1; the D call may be TRBD1 or TRBD2 (6 bases each). Here the sequenced sample was PBMCs from blood, taken more than 4 days after vaccination. The TCR sequence derives from a man aged 50-59 years who received an inactivated influenza vaccine. The CDR3 DNA is TGTGCCAGCAGACAAGGGGGGAATGAGCAGTTCTTC. This encodes CASRQGGNEQFF.